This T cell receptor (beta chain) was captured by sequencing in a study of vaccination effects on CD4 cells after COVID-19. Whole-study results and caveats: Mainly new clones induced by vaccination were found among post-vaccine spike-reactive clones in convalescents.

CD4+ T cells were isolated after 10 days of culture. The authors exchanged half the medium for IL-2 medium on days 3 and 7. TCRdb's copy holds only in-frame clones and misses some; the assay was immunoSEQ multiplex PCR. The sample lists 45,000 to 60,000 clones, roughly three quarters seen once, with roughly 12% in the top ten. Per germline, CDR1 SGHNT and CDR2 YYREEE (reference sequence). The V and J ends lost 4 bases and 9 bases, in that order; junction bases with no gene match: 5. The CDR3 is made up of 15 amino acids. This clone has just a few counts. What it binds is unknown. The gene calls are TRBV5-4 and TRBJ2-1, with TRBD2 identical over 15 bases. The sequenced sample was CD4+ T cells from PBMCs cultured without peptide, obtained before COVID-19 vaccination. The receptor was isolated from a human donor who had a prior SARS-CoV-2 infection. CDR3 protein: CASSPGLAGGPEQFF. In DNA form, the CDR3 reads TGTGCCAGCAGCCCTGGACTAGCGGGGGGGCCTGAGCAGTTCTTC.